Included here is one T cell receptor (beta chain) sequence, with context. The data originate from a study of blood T cell repertoires in COVID-19. Looking at the study overall: Whether acute or convalescent, the COVID-19 samples came from the United States, Italy and Spain.

CDR1 and CDR2 from the germline V gene are SGHTS and YDEGEE. The CDR3 runs 16 residues. V lost 1 base, J lost 1 base, and 3 bases stayed unmatched. Original analysis: The authors estimated nucleated cell counts from reference gene primer amplification. Only in-frame clones appear in the TCRdb table, and some are missing; sequencing was by immunoSEQ multiplex PCR. The V and J calls and clone size were taken over from that table, and D and trimming were inferred from the DNA. The table lists 80,000 to 100,000 clones, 70% to 90% of them singletons, with around 2.2% in the top ten. The Seattle site enrolled patients during active infection and followed them longitudinally.

The rearrangement uses TRBV5-8 and TRBJ2-5; 11 positions match TRBD2. This TCR derives from a man in his fifties with COVID-19, enrolled during active disease. The specimen was peripheral blood. This CDR3 is CASSLPSGGIQETQYF. In DNA form, the CDR3 reads TGTGCCAGCAGCTTGCCTAGCGGGGGGATCCAAGAGACCCAGTACTTC.